Shown below are 9 T cell receptor beta chains from a single sample sequenced in a study of T cell repertoires in ileal Crohn's disease. Time point noted: inflamed ileum from the surgical specimen. Profiling relied on immunoSEQ multiplex PCR, and the TCRdb table lists in-frame clones only, not all of them. The sample has around 15,000 clones; roughly 80% are singletons. Input material: ileal tissue. These receptors were collected from an adult with Crohn's disease.

The V and J genes are TRBV29-1 and TRBJ2-3, with D possibly being TRBD1 (7 bases). This CDR3 region has 13 residues. Germline loops: CDR1 SQVTM, CDR2 ANQGSEA. CDR3 region: CSATRGGTDTQYF. For the CDR3, the DNA is TGCAGTGCGACCAGGGGGGGCACAGATACGCAGTATTTT.

The genes are TRBV5-4 and TRBJ1-2; 8 bases are shared with TRBD1. V dropped 5 bases and J dropped 8; count of bases not matched to a gene: 11. This CDR3 comprises 14 residues. CDR1 is SGHNT and CDR2 is YYREEE in the germline V gene (reference sequence). CDR3 loop: CASRLQGVQEGYTF. The DNA for the CDR3 is TGTGCCAGCAGGTTACAGGGGGTCCAGGAGGGCTACACCTTC.

V and J are TRBV2 and TRBJ1-2; no firm D call. The CDR3 loop spans 13 amino acids. V was trimmed by 4 bases and J by 4 bases, leaving 10 bases between them. Germline-derived CDR1 and CDR2 are SNHLY and FYNNEI. The DNA for the CDR3 is TGTGCCAGCAGTGCCGGCGAGAGCTATGGCTACACCTTC. This codes for CASSAGESYGYTF. Full variable domain (rest looked up from reference TRBV2 and TRBJ1-2): EPEVTQTPSHQVTQMGQEVILRCVPISNHLYFYWYRQILGQKVEFLVSFYNNEISEKSEIFDDQFSVERPDGSNFTLKIRSTKLEDSAMYFCASSAGESYGYTFGSGTRLTVV.

In nucleotides, the CDR3 is TGTGCCAGCAGCTTATGGGGGTACGAGCAGTACTTC. Encoded protein: CASSLWGYEQYF. J is TRBJ2-7 and V is TRBV7-6; D possibly uses TRBD1 or TRBD2 (5 bases each). Germline CDR1 and CDR2: SGHVS and FNYEAQ. The V end lost 2 bases, the J end lost 4 bases, and 6 bases lay between the germline ends. CDR3 size: 12 residues. Using reference TRBV7-6 and TRBJ2-7 for the parts outside the CDR3, the full variable domain is GAGVSQSPRYKVTKRGQDVALRCDPISGHVSLYWYRQALGQGPEFLTYFNYEAQQDKSGLPNDRFSAERPEGSISTLTIQRTEQRDSAMYRCASSLWGYEQYFGPGTRLTVT.

The V call is TRBV4-1, the J call TRBJ1-1; maybe TRBD1 (5 bases). V was trimmed by 7 bases and J by 0 bases, leaving 18 bases between them. Germline V gene sequence: CDR1 MGHRA, CDR2 YSYEKL. This CDR3 is 16 amino acids long. CDR3 sequence: CASTYGGAGMNTEAFF. The CDR3 DNA reads as TGCGCCAGCACCTACGGGGGTGCGGGTATGAACACTGAAGCTTTCTTT.

The chain uses TRBV9 and TRBJ1-1; TRBD1 matches at 10 bases. This CDR3 is built from 14 residues. The V and J ends lost 4 bases and 4 bases, in that order; junction bases with no gene match: 4. Germline V lookup: CDR1 SGDLS, CDR2 YYNGEE. This chain's CDR3 is CASSSRTGGTEAFF. CDR3 DNA: TGTGCCAGCAGCTCCAGGACAGGGGGCACTGAAGCTTTCTTT.

The table lists this clone with a few counts. A junction boundary mismatches the germline segment, possibly from a read error. The V call is TRBV19, the J call TRBJ1-6; maybe TRBD1 (6 bases). The CDR3 is 14 amino acids. The V gene's germline CDR1 is LNHDA and CDR2 SQIVND (reference sequence). Written as DNA, the CDR3 is TGCGCCAGTAATAGGCCGGGGGGGCGTTCACCCCTCCACTTT. It yields the protein CASNRPGGRSPLHF.

The chain recombines TRBV11-3 with TRBJ2-3; possibly TRBD1 for D (6 bases). The germline gives CDR1 SGHNT, CDR2 YENEEA. The CDR3 loop spans 12 amino acids. V lost 6 bases and J 9 bases, leaving 13 bases between the germline ends. CDR3 bases: TGTGCCAGCAGTGAACGACAGGCAACGCAGTATTTT. Protein: CASSERQATQYF.

The chain couples TRBV10-3 to TRBJ1-5; no definite D call. CDR3 length: 13 residues. V lost 6 bases to trimming and J lost 6 bases, with 12 bases between them. The germline V gene encodes CDR1 ENHRY and CDR2 SYGVKD. CDR3 amino acids: CAIRPQESQPQHF. The CDR3 coding sequence is TGTGCCATCAGGCCTCAGGAGAGTCAGCCCCAGCATTTT.